The next 5 T cell receptor beta chains were all read from a single sample in a study of T cells in Graves' hyperthyroidism and ophthalmopathy. TCR beta CDR3 regions were amplified from RNA transcripts. With the HTBI primer set, the TCR CDR3 went through a first round of RT-PCR. TCRdb re-called the multiplex PCR reads with MiXCR, one entry per CDR3 protein. Here the sample spans hundreds of thousands of distinct CDR3 sequences, around 15% being singletons. The specimen was blood. These receptors originate from a woman aged 18-35 years with Graves' hyperthyroidism.

This clonotype was seen many times. This chain connects TRBV28 to TRBJ2-1; 12 nucleotides line up with TRBD2. The V gene end was trimmed by 5 bases and the J gene end by 5 bases; junction bases not matched to a gene: 10. Germline CDR1 is MDHEN and CDR2 is SYDVKM. The CDR3 covers 17 residues. The CDR3 loop reads CASSPTSGSLGNNEQFF. Here the CDR3 DNA reads TGTGCCAGCAGTCCGACTAGCGGGAGTCTAGGGAACAATGAGCAGTTCTTC. Variable domain in full (rest from reference TRBV28 and TRBJ2-1): DVKVTQSSRYLVKRTGEKVFLECVQDMDHENMFWYRQDPGLGLRLIYFSYDVKMKEKGDIPEGYSVSREKKERFSLILESASTNQTSMYLCASSPTSGSLGNNEQFFGPGTRLTVL.

This clonotype showed up just a few times. The genes are TRBV7-9 and TRBJ1-1; 7 bases fit TRBD1. The CDR3 contains 15 residues. The ends lost 5 bases at V and 2 bases at J; junction bases unmatched: 8. Germline V CDR1 and CDR2: SEHNR, FQNEAQ (reference sequence). The CDR3 region is CASSAQGQTNTEAFF. CDR3 DNA sequence: TGTGCCAGCAGCGCCCAGGGACAGACAAACACTGAAGCTTTCTTT.

This clonotype occurred many times. This chain connects TRBV6-2 or TRBV6-3 to TRBJ2-7, with 13 bases fitting TRBD2. V was pared by 2 bases and J by 2 bases, with 3 bases of the junction left unmatched. Germline V gene lookup returns CDR1 MNHEY and CDR2 SVGEGT. This CDR3 has 16 residues. CDR3 region: CASSYRTSGGAYEQYF. For the CDR3, the DNA is TGTGCCAGCAGTTACAGGACTAGCGGGGGAGCCTACGAGCAGTACTTC.

This clonotype was counted at least ten times. The chain uses TRBV11-2 and TRBJ2-1; 8 nucleotides match TRBD2. Trimming removed 7 bases from V and 8 bases from J; junction bases left unmatched: 10. The V gene's germline CDR1 is SGHAT and CDR2 FQNNGV. There are 14 residues in the CDR3. The DNA for the CDR3 is TGTGCCAGCACGGCGGGAGGAGGTATCGATGAGCAGTTCTTC. Encoded protein: CASTAGGGIDEQFF.

This chain uses TRBV20-1 with TRBJ2-5, with no clear D. Germline loops: CDR1 DFQATT, CDR2 SNEGSKA (reference sequence). Trimming took off 2 bases at V and 5 bases at J, with 9 bases between the two ends. The CDR3 is made up of 12 amino acids. CDR3 residues: CSARPLGETQYF. The CDR3 nucleotides are TGCAGTGCTAGACCTTTAGGGGAGACCCAGTACTTC.